This entry is about one T cell receptor beta chain. There are 14 residues in the CDR3. Trimming cost V 7 bases and J 5 bases; bases outside gene matches: 8. The germline V gene has CDR1 MNHEY and CDR2 SVGAGI. The data originate from a study of blood T cell repertoires in COVID-19. Study context: The United States, Italy and Spain supplied acute and convalescent COVID-19 samples. Nucleic acid was either cDNA or gDNA, and it came from T cells, B-cell-depleted T cells, or PBMCs.

In the original workflow: Using reference gene primer amplification, nucleated cell counts were estimated. Assay: immunoSEQ multiplex PCR; the TCRdb copy retains only in-frame clones and omits some. V and J calls and clone size come straight from that table; D and trimming were deduced from the DNA. The table has fewer than 200,000 clones, 74% seen once; the top ten hold about 3%. The TCR was taken from a woman of 80 years or more with acute or convalescent COVID-19. Material for sequencing was peripheral blood. The genes are TRBV6-5 and TRBJ1-1; 9 bases map to TRBD1. The CDR3 sequence: CASMRDRAGTEAFF. For the CDR3, the DNA is TGTGCCAGCATGAGGGACAGGGCAGGGACTGAAGCTTTCTTT.